The 20 T cell receptor beta chains presented below share a single source sample, sequenced in a study of T cells in Graves' hyperthyroidism and ophthalmopathy. Regions amplified from RNA transcripts were the TCR beta CDR3 regions. With the HTBI primer set, the TCR CDR3 went through a first round of RT-PCR. A single record per CDR3 protein comes from TCRdb applying MiXCR to the multiplex PCR reads. This table has a few hundred thousand distinct CDR3 sequences, around 15% appearing once. The sample comprised blood. These receptors all come from a woman aged 25 to 39 with Graves' ophthalmopathy.

In this sample, this clonotype turned up many times. V usage is TRBV7-6 and J usage is TRBJ2-2; D unresolved. V gave up 5 bases and J gave up 5 bases, with 9 bases separating them. The V gene's germline CDR1 is SGHVS and CDR2 FNYEAQ. There are 13 residues in the CDR3. The CDR3 bases are TGTGCCAGCAGCCCACACGGAACCGGGGAGCTGTTTTTT. This codes for CASSPHGTGELFF.

This clonotype was counted between two and nine times. The chain uses TRBV7-2 and TRBJ1-3, with D tentatively TRBD1 (6 bases). Germline CDR1 and CDR2: SGHTA and FQGNSA. The CDR3 is 16 residues long. Trimming left V 5 bases short and J 5 bases short, with 19 bases between. The CDR3 spells CASSLLGGGARNTIYF. CDR3 DNA sequence: TGTGCCAGCAGCCTTTTAGGTGGGGGGGCGAGAAACACCATATATTTT.

Only a few counts were recorded for this clonotype. The V gene is TRBV19, the J gene TRBJ1-1; D is ambiguous. Trimming took off 4 bases at V and 12 bases at J, with 18 bases between the two ends. Per the germline V gene, CDR1 is LNHDA and CDR2 is SQIVND (reference sequence). The CDR3 consists of 13 residues. The chain's CDR3 is CASSTAVGVDSFF. The CDR3 bases are TGTGCCAGTAGTACCGCGGTCGGGGTGGATTCTTTCTTT.

This clonotype was picked up many times. The gene calls are TRBV12-3 or TRBV12-4 and TRBJ2-1, with 9 bases fitting TRBD2. CDR3 size: 17 residues. With V trimmed by 4 bases and J by 7 bases, 14 bases remained unmatched. The CDR3 DNA follows: TGTGCCAGCAGTTCTTATAACTACCGGACTAGCGATAATGAGCAGTTCTTC. Protein sequence: CASSSYNYRTSDNEQFF.

This clonotype was detected many times. V is TRBV6-2 or TRBV6-3 and J is TRBJ2-1; weak D call: TRBD2 (6 bases). The V gene lost 5 bases and the J gene lost 7 bases, with 27 bases spanning the gap. The CDR3 is made up of 18 amino acids. The germline V gene encodes CDR1 MNHEY and CDR2 SVGEGT. The CDR3 sequence: CASSRTGAAGRAWNEQFF. The CDR3 coding sequence is TGTGCCAGCAGTCGTACCGGTGCCGCGGGACGCGCATGGAATGAGCAGTTCTTC.

This clonotype was picked up many times. This rearrangement joins TRBV20-1 to TRBJ2-3, with unresolved D. Trimming pared 3 bases from V and 0 bases from J, leaving 7 bases between. This CDR3 region has 13 residues. Germline CDR1 DFQATT, CDR2 SNEGSKA (reference sequence). The CDR3: CSASGGSTDTQYF. The DNA for the CDR3 is TGCAGTGCTAGCGGCGGAAGCACAGATACGCAGTATTTT.

This clonotype was seen a handful of times. J is TRBJ1-2 and V is TRBV28; D call uncertain. Germline V gives CDR1 MDHEN, CDR2 SYDVKM. Trimming cost V 6 bases and J 3 bases, with 20 bases left between them. The CDR3 loop spans 16 amino acids. In DNA form, the CDR3 reads TGTGCCAGCAGCGGACCGAGGGCAGGAACACACTATGGCTACACCTTC. Residues: CASSGPRAGTHYGYTF.

The chain couples TRBV19 to TRBJ1-6, with 7 positions matching TRBD1. CDR3 length equals 15 residues. Germline CDR1 is LNHDA and CDR2 is SQIVND (reference sequence). V dropped 5 bases and J dropped 8; count of bases not matched to a gene: 9. CDR3 nucleotides: TGTGCCAGTAGTCTCCAACGACAGGGTGATTCACCCCTCCACTTT. Its protein is CASSLQRQGDSPLHF.

This clonotype was seen only a few times. V and J are TRBV28 and TRBJ2-7; TRBD2 aligns across 9 bases. The germline CDR1 and CDR2 sequences are MDHEN and SYDVKM. The CDR3 runs to 12 residues. Trimming at V came to 11 bases and at J to 4 bases, leaving 6 bases not matched to a gene. CDR3 in DNA: TGTGCCCATGGCGGGGGGGTTTACGAGCAGTACTTC. Translating it yields CAHGGGVYEQYF. Using reference TRBV28 and TRBJ2-7 for the parts outside the CDR3, the full variable domain is DVKVTQSSRYLVKRTGEKVFLECVQDMDHENMFWYRQDPGLGLRLIYFSYDVKMKEKGDIPEGYSVSREKKERFSLILESASTNQTSMYLCAHGGGVYEQYFGPGTRLTVT.

This clonotype was counted only a few times. V usage is TRBV6-1 and J usage is TRBJ2-3; TRBD1 aligns across 10 bases. CDR1 MNHNS and CDR2 SASEGT come from the germline V gene. The V gene end was trimmed by 8 bases and the J gene end by 3 bases; junction bases not matched to a gene: 11. The CDR3 runs 16 residues. CDR3 bases: TGTGCCAGCCAAGATCCCCGGGACAGGGGAACAGATACGCAGTATTTT. Encoded protein: CASQDPRDRGTDTQYF.

This rearrangement joins TRBV6-1 to TRBJ1-4; no reliable D call. The CDR3 spans 12 residues. Germline CDR1 and CDR2: MNHNS and SASEGT. Between the trimmed V and J ends, which lost 2 bases and 7 bases, there was a span of 5 bases. CDR3 bases: TGTGCCAGCAGTGAAACCGGTGAAAAACTGTTTTTT. This sequence encodes CASSETGEKLFF.

This clonotype was seen just once. This chain uses TRBV28 with TRBJ1-5; D is undetermined. CDR1 is MDHEN and CDR2 is SYDVKM in the germline V gene. With 6 bases removed from V and 7 bases from J, the gap between germline ends came to 16 bases. CDR3 size: 14 residues. This chain's CDR3 is CASSPYLGDQPQHF. For the CDR3, the DNA is TGTGCCAGCAGCCCTTACTTAGGAGACCAGCCCCAGCATTTT. Combining the CDR3 with reference TRBV28 and TRBJ1-5 gives the whole variable domain DVKVTQSSRYLVKRTGEKVFLECVQDMDHENMFWYRQDPGLGLRLIYFSYDVKMKEKGDIPEGYSVSREKKERFSLILESASTNQTSMYLCASSPYLGDQPQHFGDGTRLSIL.

At least ten counts were recorded for this clonotype. The chain links TRBV18 to TRBJ2-4, with D hard to call. The germline V gene has CDR1 KGHSH and CDR2 LQKENI. The CDR3 runs 15 residues. Trimming took 1 base from V and 2 from J, leaving 9 bases between them. The CDR3 reads CASSPRQIPKNIQYF. The CDR3 DNA reads TGTGCCAGCTCACCACGGCAGATCCCCAAAAACATTCAGTACTTC.

This clonotype was observed at least ten times. The CDR3 nucleotides read TGTGCCTGGAGTGTCGCAGGGGGCGGCTTCTATGGCTACACCTTC. It translates to CAWSVAGGGFYGYTF. V and J are TRBV30 and TRBJ1-2; 8 bases are a match to TRBD1. Germline trimming cut 0 bases from V and 4 bases from J; bases unmatched to any gene: 7. This CDR3 spans 15 amino acids. The germline gives CDR1 GTSNPN, CDR2 SVGIG (reference sequence).

The gene calls are TRBV6-1 and TRBJ1-4, with D maybe TRBD1 (5 bases). The CDR3 is 14 residues long. CDR1 and CDR2 (germline): MNHNS, SASEGT. V lost 6 bases to trimming and J lost 10 bases, with 18 bases between them. The CDR3 loop is CASSPSWGDRKLFF. Written as DNA, the CDR3 is TGTGCCAGCAGCCCCAGCTGGGGGGACCGAAAACTGTTTTTT.

This clonotype has a count of ten or more. The V call is TRBV3-1, the J call TRBJ2-1; perhaps TRBD2 as D (5 bases). The germline V gene encodes CDR1 LGHDT and CDR2 YNNKEL (reference sequence). The CDR3 extends over 14 amino acids. V shed 4 bases and J shed 9 bases, with 16 bases lying between them. CDR3: CASSRYGVGAEQFF. CDR3 sequence (DNA): TGTGCCAGCAGCCGATACGGGGTTGGTGCTGAGCAGTTCTTC.

V gene TRBV9 combines with J gene TRBJ1-3, with D unresolved. Germline V gene lookup returns CDR1 SGDLS and CDR2 YYNGEE. With 3 bases removed from V and 0 bases from J, the gap between germline ends came to 10 bases. This CDR3 has 15 amino acids. The CDR3, as DNA: TGTGCCAGCAGCGAATCGGGGTACTCTGGAAACACCATATATTTT. Amino acids: CASSESGYSGNTIYF.

The sample holds many counts of this clonotype. The chain couples TRBV7-3 to TRBJ2-2, with 8 nucleotides matching TRBD1. Looked up from germline, CDR1 is SGHTA and CDR2 is FQGTGA. J was trimmed by 9 bases and V by 4 bases; bases with no gene match: 13. The CDR3 is 16 residues long. CDR3 sequence reads: CASSSLPGQVDRELFF. CDR3 bases: TGTGCCAGCAGCTCGCTCCCGGGACAGGTTGACAGGGAGCTGTTTTTT.

The chain uses TRBV27 and TRBJ1-4; possible D gene TRBD1, 5 bases. CDR3 length: 14 residues. Germline V gene sequence: CDR1 MNHEY, CDR2 SMNVEV (reference sequence). V was shortened by 3 bases and J by 8 bases, with 13 bases between the two germline ends. The DNA for the CDR3 is TGTGCCAGCAGTTTCCGGGGGAACTACGAAAAACTGTTTTTT. Residues: CASSFRGNYEKLFF.

The V call is TRBV20-1, the J call TRBJ2-7; TRBD2 aligns across 14 bases. The germline CDR1 and CDR2 sequences are DFQATT and SNEGSKA (reference sequence). V shed 6 bases, J shed 7 bases, and the junction held 8 bases outside the gene matches. This CDR3 region has 14 residues. This chain's CDR3 is CSAGTSGSLVEQYF. In DNA, the CDR3 is TGCAGTGCCGGGACTAGCGGGAGTCTAGTAGAGCAGTACTTC.